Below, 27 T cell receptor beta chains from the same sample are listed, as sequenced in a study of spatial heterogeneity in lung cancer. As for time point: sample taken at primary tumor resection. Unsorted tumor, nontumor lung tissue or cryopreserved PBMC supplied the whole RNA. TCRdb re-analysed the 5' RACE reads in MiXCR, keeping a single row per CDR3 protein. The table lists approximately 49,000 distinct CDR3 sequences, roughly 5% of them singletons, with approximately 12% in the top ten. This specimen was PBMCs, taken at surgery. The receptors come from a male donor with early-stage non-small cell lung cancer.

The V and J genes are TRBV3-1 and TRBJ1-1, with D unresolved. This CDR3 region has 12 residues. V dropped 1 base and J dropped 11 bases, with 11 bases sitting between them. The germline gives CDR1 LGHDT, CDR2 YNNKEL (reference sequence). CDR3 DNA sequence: TGTGCCAGCAGCCAAGGCGCCCTGGAGGCTTTCTTT. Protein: CASSQGALEAFF.

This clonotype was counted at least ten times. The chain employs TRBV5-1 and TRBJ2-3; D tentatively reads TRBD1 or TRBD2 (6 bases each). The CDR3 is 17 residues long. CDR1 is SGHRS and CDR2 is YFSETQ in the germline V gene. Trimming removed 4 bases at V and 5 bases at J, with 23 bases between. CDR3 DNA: TGCGCCAGCAGCCCCGCGCGGGGAGCGGAAGGGGGAGATACGCAGTATTTT. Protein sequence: CASSPARGAEGGDTQYF.

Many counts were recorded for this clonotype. CDR3 amino acids: CASSLAQGFTGELFF. CDR3 nucleotide sequence: TGTGCCAGCAGCTTAGCGCAGGGGTTCACCGGGGAGCTGTTTTTT. V is TRBV7-6 and J is TRBJ2-2, with D perhaps matching TRBD1 (6 bases). Germline CDR1 reads SGHVS; CDR2 reads FNYEAQ. CDR3 length: 15 residues. V was clipped by 0 bases and J by 4 bases, with 9 bases between them.

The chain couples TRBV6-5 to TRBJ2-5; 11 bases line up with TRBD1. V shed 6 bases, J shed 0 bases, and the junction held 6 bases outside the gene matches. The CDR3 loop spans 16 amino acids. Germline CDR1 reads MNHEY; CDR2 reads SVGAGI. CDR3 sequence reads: CASRERDRGYQETQYF. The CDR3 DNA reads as TGTGCCAGCAGGGAGAGGGACAGGGGGTACCAAGAGACCCAGTACTTC.

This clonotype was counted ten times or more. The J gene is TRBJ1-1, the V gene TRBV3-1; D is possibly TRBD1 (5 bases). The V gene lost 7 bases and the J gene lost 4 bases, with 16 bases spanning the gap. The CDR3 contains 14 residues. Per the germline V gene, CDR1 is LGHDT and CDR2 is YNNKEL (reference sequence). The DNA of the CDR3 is TGTGCCAGCACCCGCGAGGGGAGGCGCACTGAAGCTTTCTTT. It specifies CASTREGRRTEAFF.

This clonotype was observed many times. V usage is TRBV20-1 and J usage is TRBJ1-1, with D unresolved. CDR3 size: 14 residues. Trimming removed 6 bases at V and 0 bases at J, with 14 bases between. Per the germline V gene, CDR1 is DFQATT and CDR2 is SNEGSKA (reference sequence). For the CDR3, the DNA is TGCAGTGCCTATAAGGACGCCCTGAACACTGAAGCTTTCTTT. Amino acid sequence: CSAYKDALNTEAFF.

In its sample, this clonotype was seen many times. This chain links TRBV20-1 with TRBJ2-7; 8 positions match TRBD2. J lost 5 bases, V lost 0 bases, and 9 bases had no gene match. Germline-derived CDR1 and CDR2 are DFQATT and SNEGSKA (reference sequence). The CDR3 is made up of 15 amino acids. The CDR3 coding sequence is TGCAGTGCTAGAGATTGGAGCGGGAGCAGTGACGAGCAGTACTTC. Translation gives CSARDWSGSSDEQYF.

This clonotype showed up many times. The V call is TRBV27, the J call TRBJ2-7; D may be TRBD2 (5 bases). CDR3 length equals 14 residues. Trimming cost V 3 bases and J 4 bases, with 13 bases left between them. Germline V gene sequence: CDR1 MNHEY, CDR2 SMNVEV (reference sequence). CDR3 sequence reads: CASSFGVARYEQYF. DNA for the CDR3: TGTGCCAGCAGTTTTGGGGTAGCGCGATACGAGCAGTACTTC.

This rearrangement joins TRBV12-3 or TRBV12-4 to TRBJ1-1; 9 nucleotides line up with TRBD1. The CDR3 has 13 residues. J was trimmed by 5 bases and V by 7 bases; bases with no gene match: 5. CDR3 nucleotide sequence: TGTGCCAGCACCCCCGACAGGGGGACTGAAGCTTTCTTT. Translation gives CASTPDRGTEAFF.

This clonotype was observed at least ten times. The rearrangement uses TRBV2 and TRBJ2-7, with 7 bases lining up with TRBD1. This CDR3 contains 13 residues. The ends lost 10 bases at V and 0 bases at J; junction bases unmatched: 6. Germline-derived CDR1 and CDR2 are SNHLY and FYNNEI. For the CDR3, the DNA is TGTGCCATGAGCCAGGGGGACTCCTACGAGCAGTACTTC. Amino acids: CAMSQGDSYEQYF.

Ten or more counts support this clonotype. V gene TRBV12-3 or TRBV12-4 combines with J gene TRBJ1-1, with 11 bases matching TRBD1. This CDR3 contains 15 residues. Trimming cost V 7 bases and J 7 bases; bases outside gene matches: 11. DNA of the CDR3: TGTGCCAGCACTCTTAGGACAGGGGGCCACTTTGAAGCTTTCTTT. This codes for CASTLRTGGHFEAFF.

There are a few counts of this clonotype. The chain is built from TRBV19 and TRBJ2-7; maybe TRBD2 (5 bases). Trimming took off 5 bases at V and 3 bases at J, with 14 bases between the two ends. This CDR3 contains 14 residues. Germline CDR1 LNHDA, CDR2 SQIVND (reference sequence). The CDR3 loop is CASSARGEYYEQYF. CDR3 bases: TGTGCCAGTAGTGCCCGGGGAGAGTACTACGAGCAGTACTTC.

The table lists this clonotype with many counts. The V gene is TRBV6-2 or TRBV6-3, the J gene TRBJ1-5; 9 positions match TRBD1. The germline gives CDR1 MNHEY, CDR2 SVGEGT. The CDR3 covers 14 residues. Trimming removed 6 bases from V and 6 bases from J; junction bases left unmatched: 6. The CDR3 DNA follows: TGTGCCAGCAGACGGGACAGGGTACTTCAGCCCCAGCATTTT. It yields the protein CASRRDRVLQPQHF.

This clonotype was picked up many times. The CDR3 loop is CSVAQGPTYEQYF. DNA for the CDR3: TGCAGCGTTGCACAGGGGCCCACCTACGAGCAGTACTTC. J is TRBJ2-7 and V is TRBV29-1, with 7 bases identical to TRBD1. Trimming cost V 4 bases and J 2 bases; bases outside gene matches: 5. Germline V gives CDR1 SQVTM, CDR2 ANQGSEA. The CDR3 is 13 amino acids.

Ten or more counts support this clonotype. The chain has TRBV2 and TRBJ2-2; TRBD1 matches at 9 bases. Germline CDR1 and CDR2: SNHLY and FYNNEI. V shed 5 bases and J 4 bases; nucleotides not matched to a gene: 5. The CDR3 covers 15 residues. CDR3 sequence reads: CASSWGQGGTGELFF. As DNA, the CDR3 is TGTGCCAGCAGTTGGGGACAGGGTGGCACCGGGGAGCTGTTTTTT.

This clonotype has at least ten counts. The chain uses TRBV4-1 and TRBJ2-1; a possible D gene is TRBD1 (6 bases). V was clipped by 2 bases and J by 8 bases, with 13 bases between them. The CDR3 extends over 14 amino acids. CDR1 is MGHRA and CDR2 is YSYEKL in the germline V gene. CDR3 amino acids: CASSQQGPWDEQFF. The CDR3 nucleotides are TGCGCCAGCAGCCAACAGGGGCCATGGGATGAGCAGTTCTTC.

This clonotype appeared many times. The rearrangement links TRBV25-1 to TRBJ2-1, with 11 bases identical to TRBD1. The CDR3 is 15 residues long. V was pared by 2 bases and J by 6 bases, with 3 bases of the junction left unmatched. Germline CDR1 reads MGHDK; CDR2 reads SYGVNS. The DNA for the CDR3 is TGTGCCAGCAGTGAAGGACAGGGGGCAGGCAATGAGCAGTTCTTC. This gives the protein CASSEGQGAGNEQFF.

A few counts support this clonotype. The CDR3 sequence: CASSPGTGMETQYF. The CDR3 nucleotides are TGTGCCAGCAGTCCCGGGACAGGGATGGAGACCCAGTACTTC. The rearrangement links TRBV27 to TRBJ2-5, with 9 bases fitting TRBD1. Germline CDR1 reads MNHEY; CDR2 reads SMNVEV (reference sequence). The CDR3 consists of 14 residues. The J segment lost 5 bases and the V segment lost 5 bases, leaving 6 bases of the junction unmatched.

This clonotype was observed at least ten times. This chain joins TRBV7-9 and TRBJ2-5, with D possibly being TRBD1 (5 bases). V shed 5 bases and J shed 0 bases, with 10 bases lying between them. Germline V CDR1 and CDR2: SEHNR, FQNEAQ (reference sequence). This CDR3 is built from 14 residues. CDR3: CASSPDSHQETQYF. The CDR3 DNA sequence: TGTGCCAGCAGCCCAGACAGCCACCAAGAGACCCAGTACTTC.

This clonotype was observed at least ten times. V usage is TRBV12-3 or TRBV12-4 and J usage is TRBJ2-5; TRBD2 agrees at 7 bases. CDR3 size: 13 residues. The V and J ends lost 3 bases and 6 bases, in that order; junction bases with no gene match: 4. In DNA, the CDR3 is TGTGCCAGCAGTTTGACTAGCACAAAGACCCAGTACTTC. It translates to CASSLTSTKTQYF.

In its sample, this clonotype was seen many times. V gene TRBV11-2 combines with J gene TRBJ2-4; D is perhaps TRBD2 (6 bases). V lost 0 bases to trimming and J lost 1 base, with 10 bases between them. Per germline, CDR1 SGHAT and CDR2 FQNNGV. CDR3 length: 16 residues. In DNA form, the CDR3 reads TGTGCCAGCAGCTTAGAGCCAGGGAGGGCCAAAAACATTCAGTACTTC. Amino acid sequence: CASSLEPGRAKNIQYF.

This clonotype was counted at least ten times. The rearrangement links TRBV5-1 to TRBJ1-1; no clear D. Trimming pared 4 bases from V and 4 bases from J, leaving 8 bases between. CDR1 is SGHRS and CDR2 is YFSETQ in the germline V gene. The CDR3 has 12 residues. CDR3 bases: TGCGCCAGCAGCCATGGCAGCACTGAAGCTTTCTTT. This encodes CASSHGSTEAFF.

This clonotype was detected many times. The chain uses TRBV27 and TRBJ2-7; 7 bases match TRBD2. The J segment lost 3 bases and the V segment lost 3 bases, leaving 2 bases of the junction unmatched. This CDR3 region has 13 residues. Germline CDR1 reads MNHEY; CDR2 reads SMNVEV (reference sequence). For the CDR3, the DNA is TGTGCCAGCAGTTTGGGGGAGGGCTACGAGCAGTACTTC. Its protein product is CASSLGEGYEQYF.

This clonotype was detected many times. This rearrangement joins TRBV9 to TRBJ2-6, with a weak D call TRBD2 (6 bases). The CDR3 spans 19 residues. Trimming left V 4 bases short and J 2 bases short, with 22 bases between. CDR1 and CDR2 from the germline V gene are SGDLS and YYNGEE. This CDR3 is CASSKHPGLDGPGANVLTF. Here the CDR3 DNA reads TGTGCCAGCAGCAAACACCCGGGACTGGACGGGCCTGGGGCCAACGTCCTGACTTTC.

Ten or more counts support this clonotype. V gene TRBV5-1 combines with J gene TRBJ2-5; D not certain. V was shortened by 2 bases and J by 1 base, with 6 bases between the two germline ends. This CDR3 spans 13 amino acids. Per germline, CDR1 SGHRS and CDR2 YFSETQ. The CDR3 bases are TGCGCCAGCAGCTTCGGGTTCCAAGAGACCCAGTACTTC. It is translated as CASSFGFQETQYF.

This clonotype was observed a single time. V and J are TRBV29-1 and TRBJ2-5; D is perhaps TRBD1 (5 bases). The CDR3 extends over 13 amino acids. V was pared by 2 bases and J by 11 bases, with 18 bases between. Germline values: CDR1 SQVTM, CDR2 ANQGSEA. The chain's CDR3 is CSVEPLDSTGQYF. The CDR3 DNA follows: TGCAGCGTTGAACCGCTTGACAGTACCGGTCAGTACTTC.

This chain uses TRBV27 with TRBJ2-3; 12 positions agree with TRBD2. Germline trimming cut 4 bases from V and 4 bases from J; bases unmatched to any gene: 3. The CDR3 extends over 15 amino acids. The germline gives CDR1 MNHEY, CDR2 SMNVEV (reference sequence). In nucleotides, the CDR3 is TGTGCCAGCAGTTCTCGACTAGCGGGAGCAGATACGCAGTATTTT. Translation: CASSSRLAGADTQYF.